A single sample is the source of the 27 T cell receptor beta chains below, sequenced in a study of blood T cell repertoires in COVID-19. TCRdb's copy holds only in-frame clones and misses some; the assay was immunoSEQ multiplex PCR. The sample gives roughly 180,000 clones, over 75% of which show up once; about 1.2% is in the top ten. Material: peripheral blood. The origin of the receptors is a man aged 60 to 75 who had recovered from COVID-19.

The V call is TRBV11-1, the J call TRBJ2-3; D not certain. Trimming removed 1 base from V and 5 bases from J, with 13 bases in between. The germline CDR1 and CDR2 sequences are SGHAT and FQDESV (reference sequence). The CDR3 is 15 residues long. CDR3 in amino acids: CASSLGFEAEDTQYF. The CDR3 DNA reads as TGTGCCAGCAGCTTAGGGTTTGAGGCAGAAGATACGCAGTATTTT.

This chain uses TRBV9 with TRBJ1-4, with TRBD1 identical over 12 bases. Germline CDR1 SGDLS, CDR2 YYNGEE. CDR3 length: 16 residues. V trimming: 4 bases; J trimming: 8 bases; junction bases outside the gene matches: 9. This CDR3 reads CASSSRDRGQREKLFF. CDR3 DNA: TGTGCCAGCAGCTCTAGGGACAGGGGGCAGCGGGAAAAACTGTTTTTT.

V and J are TRBV25-1 and TRBJ2-7, with a tentative D call TRBD2 (5 bases). There are 14 residues in the CDR3. Germline CDR1 MGHDK, CDR2 SYGVNS. Trimming pared 3 bases from V and 2 bases from J, leaving 11 bases between. The CDR3 DNA is TGTGCCAGCAGTGACAGTCCCGGGACCTACGAGCAGTACTTC. Amino acid sequence: CASSDSPGTYEQYF.

The rearrangement links TRBV30 to TRBJ2-5; the D is unclear. This CDR3 is built from 13 residues. V was pared by 2 bases and J by 1 base, with 8 bases between. The V gene's germline CDR1 is GTSNPN and CDR2 SVGIG (reference sequence). The CDR3 DNA reads TGTGCCTGGAGTATGGGCATCCAAGAGACCCAGTACTTC. It translates to CAWSMGIQETQYF.

This clone was picked up a small number of times. The rearrangement links TRBV7-8 to TRBJ2-7, with 9 bases lining up with TRBD1. Germline V gene data show CDR1 as SGHVS and CDR2 as FQNEAQ. The CDR3 contains 13 residues. The junction had 5 bases not matched to a gene; V was cut back by 6 bases and J by 5 bases. Here the CDR3 reads CASRGTGRNEQYF. DNA for the CDR3: TGTGCCAGCAGAGGGACAGGGCGGAACGAGCAGTACTTC.

This clone was observed a few times. The V call is TRBV7-9, the J call TRBJ1-2, with 7 bases aligning to TRBD1. Germline V gene lookup returns CDR1 SEHNR and CDR2 FQNEAQ (reference sequence). The CDR3 runs 12 residues. The ends lost 1 base at V and 7 bases at J; junction bases unmatched: 0. The CDR3 spells CASSLGTGGYTF. The DNA for the CDR3 is TGTGCCAGCAGCTTAGGGACAGGTGGCTACACCTTC.

The chain uses TRBV11-2 and TRBJ2-1; D not certain. The CDR3 runs 14 residues. The germline V gene has CDR1 SGHAT and CDR2 FQNNGV. The V gene lost 4 bases and the J gene lost 0 bases, with 7 bases spanning the gap. CDR3 amino acids: CASSSYYSYNEQFF. CDR3 coding DNA: TGTGCCAGCAGCTCCTACTACTCCTACAATGAGCAGTTCTTC.

CDR3 DNA sequence: TGTGCCACCCGGGACAGGGGGCAAGAAAATTCACCCCTCCACTTT. Its protein is CATRDRGQENSPLHF. The chain carries TRBV2 and TRBJ1-6, with 12 bases matching TRBD1. After removal of 10 bases from V and 7 bases from J, the junction contained 8 bases not matched to a gene. Per the germline V gene, CDR1 is SNHLY and CDR2 is FYNNEI. This CDR3 is 15 amino acids long.

Comments on this clone: Within the sample, other DNA sequences also encode this same CDR3. The chain employs TRBV19 and TRBJ1-5; D remains unclear. Deletions cut 6 bases from V and 4 bases from J, with 7 bases between. CDR1 is LNHDA, CDR2 SQIVND, per germline (reference sequence). CDR3 size: 12 residues. In DNA, the CDR3 is TGTGCCAGTAGCTCGAGGAATCAGCCCCAGCATTTT. Translating gives CASSSRNQPQHF.

The chain combines TRBV5-1 with TRBJ1-1; tentative D call: TRBD1 (6 bases). Trimming removed 2 bases from V and 0 bases from J, with 11 bases in between. CDR1 is SGHRS and CDR2 is YFSETQ in the germline V gene. This CDR3 spans 15 amino acids. The DNA for the CDR3 is TGCGCCAGCAGCTTTTACCGGGACATGAACACTGAAGCTTTCTTT. Its protein is CASSFYRDMNTEAFF.

This clone was seen a few times. This chain joins TRBV28 and TRBJ2-2, with a tentative D call TRBD1 (6 bases). V was cut by 2 bases and J by 4 bases, with 14 bases left in between. The CDR3 is 16 residues long. Germline V lookup: CDR1 MDHEN, CDR2 SYDVKM. The CDR3 loop is CASSLPTGLSTGELFF. The CDR3 nucleotides are TGTGCCAGCAGTTTACCTACAGGGTTAAGCACCGGGGAGCTGTTTTTT. The full variable domain, with the rest looked up from reference TRBV28 and TRBJ2-2, is DVKVTQSSRYLVKRTGEKVFLECVQDMDHENMFWYRQDPGLGLRLIYFSYDVKMKEKGDIPEGYSVSREKKERFSLILESASTNQTSMYLCASSLPTGLSTGELFFGEGSRLTVL.

In the case of this clone: The junction shows a germline mismatch at one end, possibly a read error. The rearrangement joins TRBV7-7 to TRBJ2-1, with no clear D. The CDR3 is 13 amino acids. CDR1 is SSHAT, CDR2 FNYEAQ, per germline (reference sequence). The CDR3 coding sequence is TGTGCTAGCAGCTTAAATCTAGACAATGAGCAGTTCTTC. Protein sequence: CASSLNLDNEQFF.

The CDR3 region is CASSHLRGSSYNEQFF. CDR3 nucleotide sequence: TGCGCCAGCAGCCACCTGCGGGGCAGCTCCTACAATGAGCAGTTCTTC. This rearrangement joins TRBV4-1 to TRBJ2-1; D perhaps matches TRBD2 (6 bases). The CDR3 has 16 amino acids. Trimming took 3 bases from V and 0 from J, leaving 12 bases between them. Germline CDR1 and CDR2: MGHRA and YSYEKL.

This clone was seen more than once but under ten times. V usage is TRBV19 and J usage is TRBJ1-5; no clear D. The length of the CDR3 is 15 residues. From germline, CDR1 is LNHDA and CDR2 SQIVND (reference sequence). V lost 0 bases and J 0 bases, leaving 6 bases between the germline ends. In nucleotides, the CDR3 is TGTGCCAGTAGTATAGACCCCCTTAGCAATCAGCCCCAGCATTTT. This gives the protein CASSIDPLSNQPQHF.

The chain has TRBV6-5 and TRBJ1-5; D is unresolved. CDR3 length: 13 amino acids. The germline CDR1 and CDR2 sequences are MNHEY and SVGAGI. Trimming left V 5 bases short and J 6 bases short, with 11 bases between. In nucleotides, the CDR3 is TGTGCCAGCAGTCCTACGTCGAGTCAGCCCCAGCATTTT. It encodes CASSPTSSQPQHF.

The chain employs TRBV6-2 or TRBV6-3 and TRBJ2-7; 10 bases fit TRBD2. This CDR3 spans 14 amino acids. The germline CDR1 and CDR2 sequences are MNHEY and SVGEGT. The ends lost 2 bases at V and 5 bases at J; junction bases unmatched: 3. The CDR3 protein is CASSYGTSGDEQYF. CDR3 DNA sequence: TGTGCCAGCAGTTACGGTACTAGCGGGGACGAGCAGTACTTC.

CDR3 loop: CATGQGVGNEQFF. CDR3 bases: TGTGCCACTGGACAGGGGGTGGGTAATGAGCAGTTCTTC. This chain connects TRBV2 to TRBJ2-1, with 10 bases lining up with TRBD1. Germline V gene lookup returns CDR1 SNHLY and CDR2 FYNNEI. The CDR3 spans 13 residues. Trimming took 10 bases from V and 7 from J; bases not matched to a gene: 7.

The chain has TRBV28 and TRBJ1-5; 10 positions agree with TRBD1. Per germline, CDR1 MDHEN and CDR2 SYDVKM. This CDR3 comprises 14 residues. V lost 5 bases and J lost 3; bases outside the gene matches: 1. CDR3 DNA: TGTGCCAGCAGTGGGACAGGGGCCAATCAGCCCCAGCATTTT. Translation gives CASSGTGANQPQHF.

This chain connects TRBV28 to TRBJ2-2; TRBD2 matches at 7 bases. Germline V CDR1 and CDR2: MDHEN, SYDVKM. J lost 5 bases, V lost 5 bases, and 5 bases had no gene match. The CDR3 runs 14 residues. CDR3 sequence (DNA): TGTGCCAGCAGTCCGGGGGACTATACCGGGGAGCTGTTTTTT. Protein sequence: CASSPGDYTGELFF. Combining the CDR3 with reference TRBV28 and TRBJ2-2 gives the whole variable domain DVKVTQSSRYLVKRTGEKVFLECVQDMDHENMFWYRQDPGLGLRLIYFSYDVKMKEKGDIPEGYSVSREKKERFSLILESASTNQTSMYLCASSPGDYTGELFFGEGSRLTVL.

Details on this clone: The identical CDR3 is also encoded by other nucleotide sequences in the sample. The chain joins TRBV25-1 to TRBJ1-2; D remains ambiguous. CDR3 length: 12 amino acids. The V end was cut by 3 bases, the J end by 5 bases, with 7 bases between. Germline values: CDR1 MGHDK, CDR2 SYGVNS. The CDR3 sequence is CASSDWRYGYTF. The CDR3 bases are TGTGCCAGCAGTGATTGGAGGTATGGCTACACCTTC.

The gene calls are TRBV7-6 and TRBJ1-5, with D possibly matching TRBD1 (6 bases). The germline gives CDR1 SGHVS, CDR2 FNYEAQ. This CDR3 spans 14 amino acids. Trimming cost V 5 bases and J 3 bases, with 11 bases left between them. The CDR3 coding sequence is TGTGCCAGCAGCCGTGGACAGAACAATCAGCCCCAGCATTTT. It encodes CASSRGQNNQPQHF.

The rearrangement links TRBV7-2 to TRBJ2-4; D call uncertain. The germline V gene encodes CDR1 SGHTA and CDR2 FQGNSA. The CDR3 is made up of 14 amino acids. V dropped 5 bases and J dropped 0 bases, with 8 bases sitting between them. The CDR3 loop is CASSPRVAKNIQYF. The CDR3 region has the DNA TGTGCCAGCAGCCCCCGGGTAGCCAAAAACATTCAGTACTTC.

This chain connects TRBV19 to TRBJ2-2, with D perhaps TRBD1 (5 bases). Germline V CDR1 and CDR2: LNHDA, SQIVND (reference sequence). Deletions cut 3 bases from V and 4 bases from J, with 12 bases between. The CDR3 is 15 residues long. The CDR3 sequence: CASSIPGFGTGELFF. The CDR3 bases are TGTGCCAGTAGTATTCCAGGGTTTGGCACCGGGGAGCTGTTTTTT.

CDR3 loop: CASSVNRGTYGYTF. The CDR3, as DNA: TGTGCCAGCAGCGTAAACAGGGGGACCTATGGCTACACCTTC. The chain carries TRBV9 and TRBJ1-2; 8 bases map to TRBD1. CDR3 length: 14 residues. With V trimmed by 1 base and J by 4 bases, 3 bases remained unmatched. CDR1 is SGDLS, CDR2 YYNGEE, per germline.

The gene calls are TRBV9 and TRBJ1-1; tentative D call: TRBD1 (6 bases). CDR1 SGDLS and CDR2 YYNGEE come from the germline V gene. CDR3 size: 15 residues. V was trimmed by 2 bases and J by 3 bases, leaving 14 bases between them. The CDR3 spells CASSVAGTPDTEAFF. CDR3 sequence (DNA): TGTGCCAGCAGCGTCGCCGGGACACCGGACACTGAAGCTTTCTTT.

The chain joins TRBV11-1 to TRBJ2-7; TRBD2 agrees at 11 bases. The CDR3 extends over 15 amino acids. Germline CDR1 and CDR2: SGHAT and FQDESV (reference sequence). Trimming at V came to 5 bases and at J to 3 bases, leaving 6 bases not matched to a gene. The CDR3 region has the DNA TGTGCCAGCAGCGCGACCGGGACTAGCGGCTACGAGCAGTACTTC. Residues: CASSATGTSGYEQYF.

This chain uses TRBV30 with TRBJ2-1; weak D call: TRBD2 (7 bases). The CDR3 is 13 amino acids. V was clipped by 3 bases and J by 9 bases, with 15 bases between them. From germline, CDR1 is GTSNPN and CDR2 SVGIG (reference sequence). CDR3 protein: CAWSRGGEPEQFF. The CDR3 region has the DNA TGTGCCTGGAGCAGAGGGGGGGAACCTGAGCAGTTCTTC.